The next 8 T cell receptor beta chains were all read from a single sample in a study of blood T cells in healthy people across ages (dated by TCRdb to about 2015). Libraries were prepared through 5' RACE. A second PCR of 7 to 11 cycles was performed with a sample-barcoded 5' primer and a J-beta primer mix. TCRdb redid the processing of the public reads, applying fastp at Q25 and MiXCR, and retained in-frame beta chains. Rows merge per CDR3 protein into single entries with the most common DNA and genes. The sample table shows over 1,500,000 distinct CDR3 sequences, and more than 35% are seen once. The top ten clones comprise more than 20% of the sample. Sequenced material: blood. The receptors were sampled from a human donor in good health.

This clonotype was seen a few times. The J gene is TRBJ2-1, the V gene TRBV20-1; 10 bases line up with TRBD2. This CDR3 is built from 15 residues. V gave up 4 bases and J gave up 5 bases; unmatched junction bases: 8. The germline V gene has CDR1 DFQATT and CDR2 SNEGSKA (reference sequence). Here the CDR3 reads CSAISSGGVNNEQFF. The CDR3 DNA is TGCAGTGCTATCTCTAGCGGGGGCGTCAACAATGAGCAGTTCTTC.

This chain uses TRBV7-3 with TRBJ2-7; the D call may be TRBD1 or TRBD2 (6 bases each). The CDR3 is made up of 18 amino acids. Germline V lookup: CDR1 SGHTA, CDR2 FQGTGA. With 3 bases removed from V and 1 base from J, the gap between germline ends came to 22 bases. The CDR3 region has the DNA TGTGCCAGCAGCTTGCCGGGGACTTCCCAGGGGAAGTCCTACGAGCAGTACTTC. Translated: CASSLPGTSQGKSYEQYF.

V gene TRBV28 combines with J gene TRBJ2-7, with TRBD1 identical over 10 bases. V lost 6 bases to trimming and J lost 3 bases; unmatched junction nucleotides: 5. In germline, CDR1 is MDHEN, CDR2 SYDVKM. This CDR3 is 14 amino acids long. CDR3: CASRWGQGNYEQYF. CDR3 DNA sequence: TGTGCCAGCAGGTGGGGACAGGGGAACTACGAGCAGTACTTC.

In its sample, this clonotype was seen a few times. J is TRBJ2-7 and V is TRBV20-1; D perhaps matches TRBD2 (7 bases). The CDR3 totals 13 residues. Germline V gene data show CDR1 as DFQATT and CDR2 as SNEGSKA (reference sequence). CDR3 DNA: TGCAGCCGACGGGGGGCAACCTCCTACGAGCAGTACTTC. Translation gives CSRRGATSYEQYF.

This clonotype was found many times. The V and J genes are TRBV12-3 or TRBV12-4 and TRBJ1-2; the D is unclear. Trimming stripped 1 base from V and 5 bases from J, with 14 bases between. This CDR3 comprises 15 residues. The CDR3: CASSLGFGSAYGYTF. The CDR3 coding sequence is TGTGCCAGCAGTTTAGGGTTCGGCAGCGCTTATGGCTACACCTTC.

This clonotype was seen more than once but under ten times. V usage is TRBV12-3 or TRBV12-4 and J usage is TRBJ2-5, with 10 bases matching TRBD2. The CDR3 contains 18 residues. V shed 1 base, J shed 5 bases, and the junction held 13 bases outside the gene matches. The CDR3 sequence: CASSLGGLARELGETQYF. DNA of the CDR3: TGTGCCAGCAGTTTAGGGGGACTAGCGCGGGAACTGGGGGAGACCCAGTACTTC.

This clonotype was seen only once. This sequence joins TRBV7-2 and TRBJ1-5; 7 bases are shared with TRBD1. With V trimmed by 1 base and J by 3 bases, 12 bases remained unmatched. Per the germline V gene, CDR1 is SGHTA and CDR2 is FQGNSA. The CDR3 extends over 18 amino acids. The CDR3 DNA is TGTGCCAGCAGCTTAGGTTTATGGGACAGACAACCCAATCAGCCCCAGCATTTT. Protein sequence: CASSLGLWDRQPNQPQHF.

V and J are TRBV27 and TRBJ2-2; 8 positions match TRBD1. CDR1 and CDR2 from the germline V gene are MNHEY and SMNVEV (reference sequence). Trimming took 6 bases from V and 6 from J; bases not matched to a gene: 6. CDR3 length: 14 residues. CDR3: CASRLTGGPGELFF. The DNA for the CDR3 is TGTGCCAGCAGATTAACAGGGGGGCCCGGGGAGCTGTTTTTT.